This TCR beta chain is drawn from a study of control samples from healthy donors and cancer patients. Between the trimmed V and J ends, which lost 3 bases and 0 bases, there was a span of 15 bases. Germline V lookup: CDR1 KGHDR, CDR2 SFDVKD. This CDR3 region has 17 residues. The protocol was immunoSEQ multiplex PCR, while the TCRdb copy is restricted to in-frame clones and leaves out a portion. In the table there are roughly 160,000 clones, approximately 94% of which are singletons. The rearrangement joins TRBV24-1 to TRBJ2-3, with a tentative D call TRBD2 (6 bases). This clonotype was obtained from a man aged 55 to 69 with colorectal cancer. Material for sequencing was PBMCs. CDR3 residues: CATSDKKTSFSTDTQYF. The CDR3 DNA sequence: TGTGCCACCAGTGATAAGAAGACTAGTTTTAGCACAGATACGCAGTATTTT.